This is a list of T cell receptor beta chains from one sample in a study of CD8+ T cells in alopecia areata. TCRdb's table, derived via immunoSEQ multiplex PCR, lists solely in-frame clones and lacks some. Of about 250,000 clones listed, around two thirds are singletons. Source: CD4+ T cells sorted from blood, taken at week 0. These receptors were taken from a human donor with alopecia areata. Both conserved end residues are part of each CDR3. A D gene is named only where the DNA matches it firmly. The size entry is marked missing in some rows and otherwise reads once, few, many or a size class.

size | D | J | V | CDR3 | DNA
. | . | TRBJ2-3 | TRBV2 | CARRDGGSSTDTQYF | TGTGCCAGACGGGATGGAGGCTCGTCCACAGATACGCAGTATTTT
few | TRBD2 | TRBJ2-1 | TRBV2 | CASSFPGGPVNEQFF | TGTGCCAGCAGTTTTCCGGGGGGGCCGGTTAATGAGCAGTTCTTC
. | . | TRBJ2-3 | TRBV11-2 | CASSSVSALATDTQYF | TGTGCCAGCAGCTCGGTGTCAGCCCTAGCCACAGATACGCAGTATTTT
once | . | TRBJ1-2 | TRBV7-8 | CASSPTRESGYTF | TGTGCCAGCAGCCCAACTAGGGAGAGCGGCTACACCTTC
. | TRBD1 | TRBJ2-2 | TRBV15 | CATSRGQAPGELFF | TGTGCCACCAGCAGGGGACAGGCTCCCGGGGAGCTGTTTTTT
. | TRBD1 | TRBJ2-7 | TRBV30 | CAWRSQGAGEQYF | TGTGCCTGGAGGTCCCAGGGGGCGGGTGAGCAGTACTTC
few | . | TRBJ2-5 | TRBV29-1 | CSAPSGFRETQYF | TGCAGCGCCCCGTCGGGATTTCGAGAGACCCAGTACTTC
. | . | TRBJ1-6 | TRBV7-2 | CASRTEGNSPLHF | TGTGCCAGCCGGACAGAAGGAAATTCACCCCTCCACTTT
few | . | TRBJ2-4 | TRBV29-1 | CSVEGGKNIQYF | TGCAGCGTTGAAGGTGGAAAAAACATTCAGTACTTC
. | . | TRBJ1-1 | TRBV2 | CASVGPLNTEAFF | TGTGCCAGCGTGGGACCACTCAACACTGAAGCTTTCTTT
. | TRBD1 | TRBJ1-2 | TRBV9 | CASSFPMRGRPGYTF | TGTGCCAGCAGCTTTCCTATGAGGGGGCGTCCAGGCTACACCTTC
. | . | TRBJ1-5 | TRBV29-1 | CSVGSTNNQPQHF | TGCAGCGTTGGGTCCACAAACAATCAGCCCCAGCATTTT
. | . | TRBJ1-1 | TRBV7-2 | CASSARRVGGTEAFF | TGTGCCAGCAGCGCTAGACGGGTCGGGGGCACTGAAGCTTTCTTT
. | . | TRBJ1-1 | TRBV15 | CATSRGTEAFF | TGTGCCACCAGCAGAGGGACTGAAGCTTTCTTT
. | TRBD1 | TRBJ1-1 | TRBV6-6 | CASSPGGGTEAFF | TGTGCCAGCAGCCCAGGGGGTGGGACTGAAGCTTTCTTT
. | TRBD1 | TRBJ1-5 | TRBV30 | CAWGQGKDQPQHF | TGTGCCTGGGGACAGGGGAAGGATCAGCCCCAGCATTTT
few | TRBD2 | TRBJ2-3 | TRBV25-1 | CASSERLAGGSDTQYF | TGTGCCAGCAGTGAAAGACTAGCGGGGGGGTCAGATACGCAGTATTTT
. | . | TRBJ1-1 | TRBV5-1 | CASSMDGNTEAFF | TGCGCCAGCAGCATGGACGGGAACACTGAAGCTTTCTTT
. | . | TRBJ2-7 | TRBV29-1 | CSVQKPGLDEQYF | TGCAGCGTTCAAAAGCCGGGTCTTGACGAGCAGTACTTC
once | . | TRBJ1-6 | TRBV5-6 | CASSSRNSPLHF | TGTGCCAGCAGCTCGCGCAATTCACCCCTCCACTTT
. | TRBD2 | TRBJ2-1 | TRBV2 | CASRVAGGDEQFF | TGTGCCAGCAGGGTAGCGGGGGGCGATGAGCAGTTCTTC
. | . | TRBJ1-4 | TRBV29-1 | CSVVGRGPNEKLFF | TGCAGCGTTGTGGGGAGGGGACCTAATGAAAAACTGTTTTTT
few | . | TRBJ2-3 | TRBV29-1 | CSVEPGALDTQYF | TGCAGCGTTGAGCCGGGGGCTCTGGATACGCAGTATTTT
. | . | TRBJ1-1 | TRBV4-1 | CASSPLPGLGTTEAFF | TGCGCCAGCAGCCCTCTACCCGGACTAGGGACTACTGAAGCTTTCTTT
few | . | TRBJ1-2 | TRBV11-2 | CASSPPAGTGYTF | TGTGCCAGCAGCCCCCCAGCCGGTACTGGCTACACCTTC
. | . | TRBJ1-6 | TRBV4-1 | CASSRDWNSPLHF | TGCGCCAGCAGCCGGGACTGGAATTCACCCCTCCACTTT
. | TRBD1 | TRBJ1-1 | TRBV7-9 | CASAQGAGTEAFF | TGTGCCTCTGCCCAGGGGGCCGGCACTGAAGCTTTCTTT
once | TRBD2 | TRBJ2-2 | TRBV7-2 | CASSATSGGRGELFF | TGTGCCAGCAGCGCCACTAGCGGGGGAAGAGGGGAGCTGTTTTTT
. | . | TRBJ2-5 | TRBV2 | CASSGGSMETQYF | TGTGCCAGCAGTGGGGGCTCCATGGAGACCCAGTACTTC
few | . | TRBJ2-2 | TRBV19 | CASSAQRGGTGELFF | TGTGCCAGTAGTGCCCAAAGGGGAGGCACCGGGGAGCTGTTTTTT
few | TRBD1 | TRBJ2-5 | TRBV5-6 | CASSRDRGVRETQYF | TGTGCCAGCAGCCGGGACAGAGGGGTCAGGGAGACCCAGTACTTC
. | . | TRBJ2-5 | TRBV30 | CALELGETQYF | TGTGCCCTGGAGTTGGGAGAGACCCAGTACTTC
. | TRBD2 | TRBJ2-7 | TRBV4-2 | CASSQGGGWEQYF | TGTGCCAGCAGCCAAGGGGGGGGATGGGAGCAGTACTTC
. | TRBD2 | TRBJ2-2 | TRBV4-2 | CASSQESSGDTGELFF | TGTGCCAGCAGCCAAGAGAGTAGCGGGGACACCGGGGAGCTGTTTTTT
. | . | TRBJ2-7 | TRBV29-1 | CSVARLNSYEQYF | TGCAGCGTTGCTAGGCTTAACTCCTACGAGCAGTACTTC
. | TRBD2 | TRBJ2-1 | TRBV5-1 | CASSSKILAGAYNEQFF | TGCGCCAGCAGCTCTAAAATACTAGCGGGGGCCTACAATGAGCAGTTCTTC
few | TRBD1 | TRBJ1-6 | TRBV7-9 | CASSLDRGSPLHF | TGTGCCAGCAGCTTAGACAGGGGTTCACCCCTCCACTTT
. | . | TRBJ2-1 | TRBV27 | CASSPSRRRGQFF | TGTGCCAGCAGTCCATCGCGGCGAAGAGGGCAGTTCTTC
. | . | TRBJ2-7 | TRBV18 | CASSPRDYEQYF | TGTGCCAGCTCACCACGTGACTACGAGCAGTACTTC
. | . | TRBJ1-1 | TRBV7-2 | CASRVWDTEAFF | TGTGCCAGCAGAGTCTGGGACACTGAAGCTTTCTTT
few | TRBD1 | TRBJ2-3 | TRBV29-1 | CSVDQGGRSTQYF | TGCAGCGTTGATCAAGGGGGCCGCTCGACGCAGTATTTT
. | . | TRBJ1-1 | TRBV11-2 | CASSDTTNTEAFF | TGTGCCAGCAGCGACACGACGAACACTGAAGCTTTCTTT
once | . | TRBJ2-1 | TRBV5-1 | CASSQGSQGNEQFF | TGCGCCAGCAGCCAAGGATCGCAGGGCAATGAGCAGTTCTTC
. | TRBD1 | TRBJ1-5 | TRBV5-6 | CASSLGTGTGNQPQHF | TGTGCCAGCAGCCTCGGGACAGGGACGGGCAATCAGCCCCAGCATTTT
few | . | TRBJ2-2 | TRBV29-1 | CSVGGSGELFF | TGCAGCGTTGGAGGGTCCGGGGAGCTGTTTTTT
. | TRBD1 | TRBJ2-5 | TRBV7-9 | CASSVDRGRGETQYF | TGTGCCAGCAGCGTCGACAGGGGGCGCGGAGAGACCCAGTACTTC
. | . | TRBJ2-1 | TRBV5-6 | CASSFLDSYNEQFF | TGTGCCAGCAGCTTCCTGGACAGTTACAATGAGCAGTTCTTC
. | . | TRBJ2-3 | TRBV30 | CAWSRTGDTQYF | TGTGCCTGGAGTCGCACAGGAGATACGCAGTATTTT
few | . | TRBJ2-5 | TRBV10-3 | CAASSQETQYF | TGTGCCGCGTCCTCGCAAGAGACCCAGTACTTC
. | TRBD1 | TRBJ2-5 | TRBV27 | CASRGQGGTQYF | TGTGCCAGCAGGGGACAGGGTGGGACCCAGTACTTC
. | . | TRBJ2-3 | TRBV30 | CAWSSGDTQYF | TGCGCCTGGAGCTCAGGGGATACGCAGTATTTT
. | . | TRBJ2-3 | TRBV2 | CASSINRQVRGDTQYF | TGTGCCAGCAGTATCAATAGACAGGTCCGGGGAGATACGCAGTATTTT
. | . | TRBJ1-1 | TRBV5-1 | CASSPTSLRGTEAFF | TGCGCCAGCAGCCCCACGAGCCTCCGGGGCACTGAAGCTTTCTTT
. | . | TRBJ2-1 | TRBV11-1 | CASSSPGGINEQFF | TGTGCCAGCTCTTCCCCGGGGGGCATCAATGAGCAGTTCTTC
. | . | TRBJ2-7 | TRBV6-1 | CASSAADYQGYEQYF | TGTGCCAGCAGTGCGGCAGACTATCAGGGCTACGAGCAGTACTTC